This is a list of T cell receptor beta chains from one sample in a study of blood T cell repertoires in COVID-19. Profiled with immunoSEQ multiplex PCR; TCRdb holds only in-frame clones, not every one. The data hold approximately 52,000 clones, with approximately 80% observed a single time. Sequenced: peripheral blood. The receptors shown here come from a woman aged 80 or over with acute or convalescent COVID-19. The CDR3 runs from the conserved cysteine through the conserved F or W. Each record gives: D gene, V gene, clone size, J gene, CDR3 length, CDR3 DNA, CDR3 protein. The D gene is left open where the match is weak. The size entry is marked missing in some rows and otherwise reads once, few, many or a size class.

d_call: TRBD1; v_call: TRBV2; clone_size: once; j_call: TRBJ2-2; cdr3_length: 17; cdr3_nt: TGTGCCAGCCTACTCCGGGACAGGGGGATGAACACCGGGGAGCTGTTTTTT; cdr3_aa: CASLLRDRGMNTGELFF
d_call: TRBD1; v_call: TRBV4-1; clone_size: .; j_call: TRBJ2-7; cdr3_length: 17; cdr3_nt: TGCGCCAGCAGCCATTTCCGGACTGGGACAGGGCCCTACGAGCAGTACTTC; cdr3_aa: CASSHFRTGTGPYEQYF
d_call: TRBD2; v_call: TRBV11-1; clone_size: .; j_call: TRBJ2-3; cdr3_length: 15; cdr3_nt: TGTGCCAGCAGCTTCCAAGCGGGGGCCACAGATACGCAGTATTTT; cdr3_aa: CASSFQAGATDTQYF
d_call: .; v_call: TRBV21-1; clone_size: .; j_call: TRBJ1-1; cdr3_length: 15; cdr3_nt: TGTGCCAGCAGAGAGAAACAGGGGGCAGTCACTGAAGCTTTCTTT; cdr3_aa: CASREKQGAVTEAFF
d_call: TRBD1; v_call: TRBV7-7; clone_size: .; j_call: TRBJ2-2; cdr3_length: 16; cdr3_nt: TGTGCCAGCAGCTCTCAAGCAGGGGGCGTCTCCGGGGAGCTGTTTTTT; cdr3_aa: CASSSQAGGVSGELFF
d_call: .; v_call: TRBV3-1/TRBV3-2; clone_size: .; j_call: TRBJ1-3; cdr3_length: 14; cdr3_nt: TGTGCCAGCAGCCCCCGCGCCTCTGGAAACACCATATATTTT; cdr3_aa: CASSPRASGNTIYF
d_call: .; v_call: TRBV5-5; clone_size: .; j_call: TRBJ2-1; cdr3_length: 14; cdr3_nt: TGTGCCAGCAGCCCTTACAAATCGTACAATGAGCAGTTCTTC; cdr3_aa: CASSPYKSYNEQFF
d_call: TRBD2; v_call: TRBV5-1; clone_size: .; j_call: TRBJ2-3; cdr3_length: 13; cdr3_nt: TGCGCCAGCACCAGCGGGGGGGCAGATACGCAGTATTTT; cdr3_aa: CASTSGGADTQYF
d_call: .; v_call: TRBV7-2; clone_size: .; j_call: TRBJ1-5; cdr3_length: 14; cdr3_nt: TGTGCCAGCAGCGCCGGACAGCGCAATCAGCCCCAGCATTTT; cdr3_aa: CASSAGQRNQPQHF
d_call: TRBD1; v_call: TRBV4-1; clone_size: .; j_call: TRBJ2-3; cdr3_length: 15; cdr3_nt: TGCGCCAGCAGCCGGCCAACAGGGGGCACAGATACGCAGTATTTT; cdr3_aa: CASSRPTGGTDTQYF
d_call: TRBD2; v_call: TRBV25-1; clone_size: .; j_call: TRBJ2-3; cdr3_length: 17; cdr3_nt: TGTGCCAGCAGTAGGGTCGGGGTAGCGGGGGGACCAGATACGCAGTATTTT; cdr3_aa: CASSRVGVAGGPDTQYF
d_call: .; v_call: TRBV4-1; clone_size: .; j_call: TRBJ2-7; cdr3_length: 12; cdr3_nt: TGCGCCAGCAGCCAGACCAGAGGGGAGCAGTACTTC; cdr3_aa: CASSQTRGEQYF
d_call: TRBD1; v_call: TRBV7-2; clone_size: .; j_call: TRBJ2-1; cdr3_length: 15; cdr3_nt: TGTGCCAGCGGGGACAGGGGGAGCTCCTACAATGAGCAGTTCTTC; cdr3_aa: CASGDRGSSYNEQFF
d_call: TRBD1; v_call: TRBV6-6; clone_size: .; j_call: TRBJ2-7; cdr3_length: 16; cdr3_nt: TGTGCCAGCACAAAAGGCAGTGGCAGGGGGTTCTACGAGCAGTACTTC; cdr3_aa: CASTKGSGRGFYEQYF
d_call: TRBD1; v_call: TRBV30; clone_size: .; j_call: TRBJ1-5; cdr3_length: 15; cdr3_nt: TGTGCCTCTTCGAATACAGGGGGCGCGTATCAGCCCCAGCATTTT; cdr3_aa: CASSNTGGAYQPQHF
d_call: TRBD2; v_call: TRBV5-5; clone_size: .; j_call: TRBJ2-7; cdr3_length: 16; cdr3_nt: TGTGCCCCCGGGGTTAGCGGGGGGAGGGGCTCCTACGAGCAGTACTTC; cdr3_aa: CAPGVSGGRGSYEQYF
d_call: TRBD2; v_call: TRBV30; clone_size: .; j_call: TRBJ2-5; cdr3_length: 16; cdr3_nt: TGTGCCATGGGGGCGGGGGGCTTGACATACCAAGAGACCCAGTACTTC; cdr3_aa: CAMGAGGLTYQETQYF
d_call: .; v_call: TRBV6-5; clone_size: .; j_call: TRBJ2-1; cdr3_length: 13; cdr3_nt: TGTGCCAGCAAGGGGGGGGCCAGCCATGAGCAGTTCTTC; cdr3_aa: CASKGGASHEQFF
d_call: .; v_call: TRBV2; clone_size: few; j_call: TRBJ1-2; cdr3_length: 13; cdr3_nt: TGTGCCAGCAGTGGAAGAGTTAACTATGGCTACACCTTC; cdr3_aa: CASSGRVNYGYTF
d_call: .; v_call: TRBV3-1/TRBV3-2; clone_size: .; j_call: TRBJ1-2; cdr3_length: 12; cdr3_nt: TGTGCCAGCAGCCCAGGCTGGTATGGCTACACCTTC; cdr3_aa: CASSPGWYGYTF
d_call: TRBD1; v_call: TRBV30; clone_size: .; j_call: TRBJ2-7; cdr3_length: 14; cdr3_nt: TGTGCCTGGAAGGGACAGGGGAATAACTACGAGCAGTACTTC; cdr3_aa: CAWKGQGNNYEQYF
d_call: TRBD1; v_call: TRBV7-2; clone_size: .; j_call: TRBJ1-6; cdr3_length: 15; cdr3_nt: TGTGCCAGCAGCTTGGACAGGGGCCCTAATTCACCCCTCCACTTT; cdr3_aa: CASSLDRGPNSPLHF
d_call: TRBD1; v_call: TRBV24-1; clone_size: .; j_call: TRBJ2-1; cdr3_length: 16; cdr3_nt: TGTGCCACCAGTGAGACAGGGACAGGGAGCTACAATGAGCAGTTCTTC; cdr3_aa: CATSETGTGSYNEQFF
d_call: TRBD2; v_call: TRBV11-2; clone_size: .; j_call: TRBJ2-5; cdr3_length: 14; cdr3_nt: TGTGCCAGCAGCGGGCGACTAGCTGAAGAGACCCAGTACTTC; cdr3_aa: CASSGRLAEETQYF
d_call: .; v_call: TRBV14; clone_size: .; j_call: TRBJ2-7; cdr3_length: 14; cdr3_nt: TGTGCCAGCAGCCACGGGACAAGGAACTACGAGCAGTACTTC; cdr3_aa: CASSHGTRNYEQYF
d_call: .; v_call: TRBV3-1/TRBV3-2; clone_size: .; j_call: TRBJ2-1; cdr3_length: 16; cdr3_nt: TGTGCCAGCAGCCAAGGGAGGGGGCTATCCTACAATGAGCAGTTCTTC; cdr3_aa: CASSQGRGLSYNEQFF
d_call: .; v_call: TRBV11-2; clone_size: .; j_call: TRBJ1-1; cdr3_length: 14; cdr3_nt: TGTGCCAGCAGCTTAAAGGCAGGGGACGCTGAAGCTTTCTTT; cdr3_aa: CASSLKAGDAEAFF
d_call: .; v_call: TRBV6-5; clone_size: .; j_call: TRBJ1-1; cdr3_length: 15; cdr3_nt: TGTGCCAGCAGTTACTCTAGGCAGGGAAGGACTGAAGCTTTCTTT; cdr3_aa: CASSYSRQGRTEAFF
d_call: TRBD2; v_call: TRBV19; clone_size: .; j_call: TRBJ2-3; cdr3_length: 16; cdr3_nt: TGTGCCAGTAGTATAGGGGGTAGCGGGGCGATAGATACGCAGTATTTT; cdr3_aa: CASSIGGSGAIDTQYF
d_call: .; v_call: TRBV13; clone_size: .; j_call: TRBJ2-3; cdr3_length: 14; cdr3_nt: TGTGCCAGCAGCTTAGGAGCGAACACAGATACGCAGTATTTT; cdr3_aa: CASSLGANTDTQYF
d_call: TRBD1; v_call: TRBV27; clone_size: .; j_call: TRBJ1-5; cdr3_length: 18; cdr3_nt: TGTGCCAGCAGTTTAATCGGACAGGGTGGCATTAGCAATCAGCCCCAGCATTTT; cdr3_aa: CASSLIGQGGISNQPQHF
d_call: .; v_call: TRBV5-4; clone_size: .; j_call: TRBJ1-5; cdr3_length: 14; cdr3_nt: TGTGCCAGCAGCTTGGGGGGAGTAGGGCAGCCCCAGCATTTT; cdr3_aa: CASSLGGVGQPQHF
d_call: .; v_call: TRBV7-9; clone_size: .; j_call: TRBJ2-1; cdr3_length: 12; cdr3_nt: TGTGCCAGCAGCTTGTCTGTCAATGAGCAGTTCTTC; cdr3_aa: CASSLSVNEQFF
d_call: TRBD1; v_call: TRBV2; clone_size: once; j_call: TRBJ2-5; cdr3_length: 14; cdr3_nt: TGTGCCAGCGCCAGGGGGATGTACCAAGAGACCCAGTACTTC; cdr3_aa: CASARGMYQETQYF
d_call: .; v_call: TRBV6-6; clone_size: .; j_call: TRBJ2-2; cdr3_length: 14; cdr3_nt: TGTGCCAGCCGGAGCGCGGGGTCCGCCGGGGAGCTGTTTTTT; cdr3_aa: CASRSAGSAGELFF
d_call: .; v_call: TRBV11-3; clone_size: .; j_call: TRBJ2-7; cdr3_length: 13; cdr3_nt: TGTGCCAGCAGCCCCGGACATTCTTACGAGCAGTACTTC; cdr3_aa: CASSPGHSYEQYF
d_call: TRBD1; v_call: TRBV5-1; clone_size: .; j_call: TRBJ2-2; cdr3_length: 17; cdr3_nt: TGCGCCAGCAGCTTGGCCAAGGACAGGGTCGCCCCCGGGGAGCTGTTTTTT; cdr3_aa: CASSLAKDRVAPGELFF
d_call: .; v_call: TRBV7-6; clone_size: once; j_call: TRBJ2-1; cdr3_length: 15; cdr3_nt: TGTGCCAGCAGCTTAGACAGCACAGGCCTTAATGAGCAGTTCTTC; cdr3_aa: CASSLDSTGLNEQFF
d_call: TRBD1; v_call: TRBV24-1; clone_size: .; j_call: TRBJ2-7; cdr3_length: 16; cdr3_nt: TGTGCCACCAGTGGCGGGACAGGGGGCGGTATCTACGAGCAGTACTTC; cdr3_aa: CATSGGTGGGIYEQYF
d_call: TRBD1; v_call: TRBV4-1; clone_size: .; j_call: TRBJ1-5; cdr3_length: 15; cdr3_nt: TGCGCCAGCAGCCAAGGAGGGGGCGCGGATCAGCCCCAGCATTTT; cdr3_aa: CASSQGGGADQPQHF
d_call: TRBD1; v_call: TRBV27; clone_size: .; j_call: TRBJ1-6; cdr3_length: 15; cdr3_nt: TGTGCCAGCAGTCCCGCAGGGACAGGATATTCACCCCTCCACTTT; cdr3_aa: CASSPAGTGYSPLHF
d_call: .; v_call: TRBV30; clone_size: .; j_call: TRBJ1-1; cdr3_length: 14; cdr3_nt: TGTGCCTGGAGTACACAGGCGGTCGGGACTGAAGCTTTCTTT; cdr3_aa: CAWSTQAVGTEAFF